This T cell receptor beta chain was recovered during a study of graft-versus-host responses after intestinal transplantation (dated by TCRdb to the early 2020s). About the full investigation: Multivisceral, liver-intestinal, or isolated intestinal transplants were received by the recipients. All recipients received anti-thymocyte globulin induction followed by maintenance tacrolimus and steroids for roughly three years. Bulk TCR-beta CDR3 sequencing was used to track graft-versus-host and host-versus-graft alloreactive T cell clones in the graft, circulation and bone marrow after intestinal transplantation. Alloreactive clones were identified by sequencing pre-transplant mixed lymphocyte reaction products and comparing these products with unstimulated pre-transplant donor and recipient T cells. The cohort enrolled 24 intestinal transplant recipients, one of whom was a retransplant, and a few patients without pretransplant specimens were excluded. Donor T cell macrochimerism was defined as a peak of at least 4% donor T cells among recipient peripheral blood mononuclear cells. Rather than being sequenced by the commercial service, samples from a few later patients were sequenced in-house on an Illumina MiSeq and processed with MiXCR.

What the research found in general, with its limitations: High GvH to HvG T cell clonal ratios were observed in the allografts of patients with donor T cell macrochimerism. The relatively low number and heterogeneity of intestinal transplant patients limited the conclusions. Early after transplant, peak levels of circulating GvH clones were found to be associated with declines in HvG clones. GvH clones turned up in recipient bone marrow, with some appearing earlier in ileal mucosa or blood, a pattern consistent with an intestinal mucosal origin.

The intended sense of this specimen's time point label: cells obtained before transplantation from donor or recipient. CD3+CD4+ and CD3+CD8+ populations were FACS-sorted from unstimulated pre-transplant donor and recipient cells taken from spleen or lymph nodes. A distance of 11 bases separates the germline ends of V and J, which lose 2 bases and 1 base respectively. Measured from the cysteine to the phenylalanine, the CDR3 is 15 residues long. The kept DNA is CDR3 alone, 45 bases in frame from the first base. As encoded in the germline V gene (reference sequence), CDR1 is SEHNR while CDR2 is FQNEAQ. Notes on this clone: The antigen it recognizes is unknown. Base qualities are not at hand, and no much larger clone is one base apart.

The library was prepared using the immunoSEQ multiplex PCR assay. In most patients, genomic DNA was isolated using the Qiagen DNeasy Blood and Tissue Kit and sent frozen to Adaptive Biotechnologies for TCR sequencing. Adaptive Biotechnologies carried out high-throughput TCR-beta CDR3 sequencing of genomic DNA for most patients. On the authors' methods: Adaptive's ImmunoSEQ software supplied the TCR sequencing data for around 19 patients, while MiXCR and VDJtools were used to process three other patients. CD4 versus CD8 sorting errors were corrected by removing sequences found in both subsets at a frequency ratio below 5:1. CDR3 nucleotide sequences shared between donor and recipient were removed because their origin could not be assigned. To count as alloreactive, a clone needed at least 2-fold expansion over unstimulated cells and a minimum CFSE-low frequency of 0.002% (template counts) or 0.001% (read counts). A clone was considered mappable if detected in the sequenced pre-transplant spleen, lymph node, or MLR CFSE-low populations of the donor or recipient. Cumulative frequency of alloreactive clones was calculated as a percentage of all sequences weighted by copy number. TCRdb obtained this table from immuneACCESS and retained in-frame rearrangements with V and J assigned. These tables miss some clones; where compared with another copy, unresolved V genes account for less than half of the shortfall, and the remainder is unexplained. That table gives V, J and clone size, and the DNA gave D and trimming. The sample table records some 100,000 clones; around nine tenths of these occur just once. The top ten hold about 6.3% of the sample.

Here the chain combines TRBV7-9 and TRBJ2-5; the D segment could be TRBD1, given 5 matching bases. This TCR was sampled from a human donor who received an intestinal transplant. The sample was unstimulated CD8+ T cells sorted from spleen or lymph node cells, taken before intestinal transplant. CDR3 reads: CASSLPDSLQETQYF. In nucleotide form, the sequence is TGTGCCAGCAGCTTACCCGACAGTCTCCAAGAGACCCAGTACTTC.